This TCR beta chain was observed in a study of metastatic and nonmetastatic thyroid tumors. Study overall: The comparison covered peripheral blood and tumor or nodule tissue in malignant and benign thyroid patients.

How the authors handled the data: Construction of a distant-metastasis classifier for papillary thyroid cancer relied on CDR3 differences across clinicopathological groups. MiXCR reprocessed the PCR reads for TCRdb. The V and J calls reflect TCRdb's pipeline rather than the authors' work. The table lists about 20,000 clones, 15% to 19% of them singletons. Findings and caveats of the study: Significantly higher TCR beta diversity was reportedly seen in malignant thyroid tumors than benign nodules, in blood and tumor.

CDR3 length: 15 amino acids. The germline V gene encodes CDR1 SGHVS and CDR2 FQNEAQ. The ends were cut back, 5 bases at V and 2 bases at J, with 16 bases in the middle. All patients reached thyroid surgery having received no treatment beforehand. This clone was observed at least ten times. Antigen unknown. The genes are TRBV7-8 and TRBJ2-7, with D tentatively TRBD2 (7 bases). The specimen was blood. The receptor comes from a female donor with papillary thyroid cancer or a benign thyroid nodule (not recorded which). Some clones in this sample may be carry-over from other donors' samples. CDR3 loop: CASSPGRGHTYEQYF. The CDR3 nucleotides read TGTGCCAGCAGCCCCGGGCGGGGGCATACCTACGAGCAGTACTTC.